This T cell receptor (beta chain) is from a study of control samples from healthy donors and cancer patients. Profiled with immunoSEQ multiplex PCR; TCRdb holds only in-frame clones, not every one. Among 90,000 or so clones, about 88% were seen once, and the ten largest hold roughly 1.3%. The CDR3 length is 13 residues. Germline-derived CDR1 and CDR2 are KGHDR and SFDVKD. Trimming pared 5 bases from V and 4 bases from J, leaving 8 bases between. Material for sequencing was blood. This receptor was identified in a woman between 45 and 65 years old in good health. The chain links TRBV24-1 to TRBJ1-5, with D possibly TRBD1 on 5 matching bases. The CDR3 loop is CATSGGYNQPQHF. In nucleotides, the CDR3 is TGTGCCACCAGTGGGGGGTATAATCAGCCCCAGCATTTT.